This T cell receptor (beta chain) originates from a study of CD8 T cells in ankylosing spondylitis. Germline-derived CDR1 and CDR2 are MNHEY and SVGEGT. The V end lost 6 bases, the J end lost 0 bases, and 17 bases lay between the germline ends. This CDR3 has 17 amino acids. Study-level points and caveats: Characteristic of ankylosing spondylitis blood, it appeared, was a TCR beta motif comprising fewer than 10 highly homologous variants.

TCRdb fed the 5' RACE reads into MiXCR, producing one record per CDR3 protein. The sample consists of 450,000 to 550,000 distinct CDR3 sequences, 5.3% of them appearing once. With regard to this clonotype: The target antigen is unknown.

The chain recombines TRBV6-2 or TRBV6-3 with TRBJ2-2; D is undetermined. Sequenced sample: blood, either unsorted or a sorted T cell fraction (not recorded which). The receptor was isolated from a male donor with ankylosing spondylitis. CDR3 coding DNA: TGTGCCAGCAGCGACGACGTGGGGTCCGCGAACACCGGGGAGCTGTTTTTT. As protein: CASSDDVGSANTGELFF.